This TCR beta chain originates from a study of cytomegalovirus exposure and HLA in healthy donors. The assay was immunoSEQ multiplex PCR, and TCRdb's table has in-frame clones only and misses some. The sample carries 110,000 or so clones, roughly 86% recorded once. The CDR3 has 13 amino acids. The V and J ends lost 7 bases and 8 bases, in that order; junction bases with no gene match: 2. Germline values: CDR1 ENHRY, CDR2 SYGVKD. The TCR comes from a man aged 18-30 years in good health and CMV-seronegative. The chain is built from TRBV10-3 and TRBJ2-1, with 13 positions matching TRBD2. Material: PBMCs. The DNA of the CDR3 is TGTGCCATCACCGGACTAGCGGGGGATGAGCAGTTCTTC. Protein: CAITGLAGDEQFF.